This note documents a single T cell receptor beta chain sequence. These data come from a study of blood T cell repertoires in COVID-19. Across the study: Samples representing acute and convalescent COVID-19 were sourced from the United States, Italy and Spain. Sources were T cells, B-cell-depleted T cells, or PBMCs; the material itself was cDNA or gDNA.

The CDR3 contains 14 residues. The V end lost 6 bases, the J end lost 0 bases, and 9 bases lay between the germline ends. The germline V gene encodes CDR1 MDHEN and CDR2 SYDVKM. In the original processing: Nucleated cell counts were estimated from reference gene primer amplification. Repertoires were generated with immunoSEQ multiplex PCR, while TCRdb's copy carries only in-frame clones and drops some. V and J calls and clone size follow that table, whereas D and trimming were derived from the DNA. This table holds 380,000 or so clones, about 90% found once. The source material was peripheral blood. This TCR was sampled from a man in his forties with acute or convalescent COVID-19. The J gene is TRBJ1-3, the V gene TRBV28; D is uncertain. This CDR3 reads CASSLPSSGNTIYF. CDR3 bases: TGTGCCAGCAGCCTACCGAGCTCTGGAAACACCATATATTTT.